The sequence of this T cell receptor beta chain was determined in a study of beta chain features in type 1 diabetes. Study context: On cell yields, gender and age, patients and healthy donors were similar.

To note about this clone: Its antigen is undetermined.

CDR3 size: 15 residues. V gave up 0 bases and J gave up 4 bases, with 10 bases separating them. Germline CDR1 is SGHDT and CDR2 is YYEEEE. Expressed TCRB transcripts were sequenced because the entire RNA isolate underwent reverse transcription. The table came from immunoSEQ multiplex PCR; TCRdb's copy has only in-frame clones and leaves some out. The profile covers under 150,000 clones, with around 8.8% appearing a single time and over 0.6% taken by the ten largest. General study results and limits: When Type 1 diabetes patients were examined, their TCRB CDR3s proved moderately but significantly shorter in all four CD4+ subsets.

Sorting based on CD45RO/CCR7/CD25/CD127/CD95/CD27 separated CD4+ naive, central memory, regulatory and stem cell-like memory cells. Purity exceeding 95% was reached by all sorted populations. The sample comprised central memory CD4+ T cells from blood. The rearrangement uses TRBV5-6 and TRBJ2-2, with D possibly TRBD1 on 6 matching bases. The receptor was derived from a man under 40 with type 1 diabetes. The CDR3 nucleotides are TGTGCCAGCAGCTTGGCAGGACAGACCACCGGGGAGCTGTTTTTT. This codes for CASSLAGQTTGELFF.